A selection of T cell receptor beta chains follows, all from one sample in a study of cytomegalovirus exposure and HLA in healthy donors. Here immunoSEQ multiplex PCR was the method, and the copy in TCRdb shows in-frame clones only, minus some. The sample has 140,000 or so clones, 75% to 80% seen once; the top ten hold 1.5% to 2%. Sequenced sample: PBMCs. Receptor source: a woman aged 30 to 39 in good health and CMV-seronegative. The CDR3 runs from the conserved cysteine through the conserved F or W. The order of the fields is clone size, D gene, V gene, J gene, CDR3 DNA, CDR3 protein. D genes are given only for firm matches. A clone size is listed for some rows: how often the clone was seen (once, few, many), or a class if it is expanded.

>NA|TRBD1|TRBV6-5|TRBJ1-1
TGTGCCAGCAGCCCGACCGGACAGGGCTTGAATGCTTTCTTT
CASSPTGQGLNAFF
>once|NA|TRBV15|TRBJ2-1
TGTGCCACCAGGCTCACAGGGAACTACAATGAGCAGTTCTTC
CATRLTGNYNEQFF
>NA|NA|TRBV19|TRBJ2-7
TGTGCCAGTAGTCCAACAGGGATCGGCTACGAGCAGTACTTC
CASSPTGIGYEQYF
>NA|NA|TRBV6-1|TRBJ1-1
TGTGCCAGCAAAGCGAATACGAACACTGAAGCTTTCTTT
CASKANTNTEAFF
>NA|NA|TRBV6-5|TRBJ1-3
TGTGCCAGCAGTCAACAGGGATTTCGGGACACCATATATTTT
CASSQQGFRDTIYF
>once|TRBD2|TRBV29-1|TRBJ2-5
TGCAGCGTTGCGGGGGGGCATGAGACCCAGTACTTC
CSVAGGHETQYF
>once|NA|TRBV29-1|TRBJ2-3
TGCAGCGTTGCCCATGTGGATACGCAGTATTTT
CSVAHVDTQYF
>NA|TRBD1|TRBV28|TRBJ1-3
TGTGCCAGCACTCTTGACAGGGGGCTACGTGGAAACACCATATATTTT
CASTLDRGLRGNTIYF
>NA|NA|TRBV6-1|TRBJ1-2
TGTGCCAGCAGCGCCCCGGGACCAGGGGCCTTC
CASSAPGPGAF
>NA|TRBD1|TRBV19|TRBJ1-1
TGTGCCAGTAGTATGAACAGGGGGACTGAAGCTTTCTTT
CASSMNRGTEAFF
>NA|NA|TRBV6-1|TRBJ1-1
TGTGCCAGCAGTCCGAGGGCCATGAACACTGAAGCTTTCTTT
CASSPRAMNTEAFF
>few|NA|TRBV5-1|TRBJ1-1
TGCGCCAGCAGCCCTGGGACACCATTGAACACTGAAGCTTTCTTT
CASSPGTPLNTEAFF
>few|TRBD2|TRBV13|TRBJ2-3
TGTGCCAGCAGCTTGAGCGGGGGGGAGACAGATACGCAGTATTTT
CASSLSGGETDTQYF
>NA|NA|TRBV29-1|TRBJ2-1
TGCAGCGTTGGACACCCCCTGGAGCAGTTCTTC
CSVGHPLEQFF
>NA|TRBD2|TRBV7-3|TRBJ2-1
TGTGCCAGCAGCTCGGGACTAGCGTACAATGAGCAGTTCTTC
CASSSGLAYNEQFF
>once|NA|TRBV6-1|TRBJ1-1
TGTGCCAGCAGTAAATTCGTCCAGGGGAACACTGAAGCTTTCTTT
CASSKFVQGNTEAFF
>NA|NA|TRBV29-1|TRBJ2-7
TGCAGCGCCGTGGACAGAAGCTCCTACGAGCAGTACTTC
CSAVDRSSYEQYF
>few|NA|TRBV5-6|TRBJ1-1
TGTGCCAGCAGCCGGGCGGACAGCTCCGCTTCTGAAGCTTTCTTT
CASSRADSSASEAFF
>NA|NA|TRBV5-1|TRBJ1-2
TGCGCCAGCAGCCCGGGGGGGAGAGCTAACTATGGCTACACCTTC
CASSPGGRANYGYTF
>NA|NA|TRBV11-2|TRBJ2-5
TGTGCCAGCAGCTTGGAACGGGTTCAGACCCAGTACTTC
CASSLERVQTQYF
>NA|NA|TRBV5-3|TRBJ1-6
TGTGCCAGAAGCTTATCAACAGGGTCCCTAATAAACTCACCCCTCCACTTT
CARSLSTGSLINSPLHF
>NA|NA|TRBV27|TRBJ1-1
TGTGCCAGCAGTTTAGCCACAGGGATGAACACTGAAGCTTTCTTT
CASSLATGMNTEAFF
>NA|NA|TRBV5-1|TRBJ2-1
TGCGCCAGCAGCCCAAAAACTACTAGTGGGGTTGAGCAGTTCTTC
CASSPKTTSGVEQFF
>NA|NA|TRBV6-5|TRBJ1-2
TGTGCCAGCAGTTACTCGTCAGGACTGGGTGGCTACACCTTC
CASSYSSGLGGYTF
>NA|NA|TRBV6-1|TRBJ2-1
TGTGCCAGCAGTGCCGGGAGAAGGCCCTACAATGAGCAGTTCTTC
CASSAGRRPYNEQFF
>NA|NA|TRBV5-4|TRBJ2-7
TGTGCCAGCAGCGCAACCCGCAGGCACGAGCAGTACTTC
CASSATRRHEQYF
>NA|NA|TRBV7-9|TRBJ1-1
TGTGCCAGCAGCTTAGCGAAGATAGGACAGCTCATGAACACTGAAGCTTTCTTT
CASSLAKIGQLMNTEAFF
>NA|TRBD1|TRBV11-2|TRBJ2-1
TGTGCCAGCAGCCGGTCAGGGGGCGATGAGCAGTTCTTC
CASSRSGGDEQFF
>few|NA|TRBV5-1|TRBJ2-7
TGCGCCAGCAGCTCTGGGGGGGCAGCCTACGAGCAGTACTTC
CASSSGGAAYEQYF
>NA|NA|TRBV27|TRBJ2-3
TGTGCCAGCAGCCGTACTAGCTCACCAGATACGCAGTATTTT
CASSRTSSPDTQYF
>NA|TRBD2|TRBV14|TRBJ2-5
TGTGCCAGCAGCCATCCCTCAGACGCAGGCGAGGCGGGGGGGCATGAGACCCAGTACTTC
CASSHPSDAGEAGGHETQYF
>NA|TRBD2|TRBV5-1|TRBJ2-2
TGCGCCAGCAGCTCCTGGAGCGGGGGGATTTACACCGGGGAGCTGTTTTTT
CASSSWSGGIYTGELFF
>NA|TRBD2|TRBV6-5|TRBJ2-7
TGTGCCAGCAGTTCGGGGACCTCGGGGGGGGAAGAGCAGTACTTC
CASSSGTSGGEEQYF
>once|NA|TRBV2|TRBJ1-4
TGTGCCAGCAGCCCCCGGGGGACCCTTAATGAAAAACTGTTTTTT
CASSPRGTLNEKLFF
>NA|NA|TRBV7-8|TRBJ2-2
TGTGCCAGCAGATCAAACGGGGACACCGGGGAGCTGTTTTTT
CASRSNGDTGELFF
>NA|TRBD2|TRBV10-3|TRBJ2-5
TGTGCCATCAGTCTAGCGGGGGCCCCGGGGGAGACCCAGTACTTC
CAISLAGAPGETQYF
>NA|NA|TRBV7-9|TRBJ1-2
TGTGCCGCCACCGGAGGCAGGTCGAACTATGGCTACACCTTC
CAATGGRSNYGYTF
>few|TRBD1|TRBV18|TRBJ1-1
TGTGCCAGCTCACGTGACAGGGGACGAACTGAAGCTTTCTTT
CASSRDRGRTEAFF